A selection of T cell receptor beta chains follows, all from one sample in a study of T cell changes during pregnancy in multiple sclerosis. Using immunoSEQ multiplex PCR, the repertoire was profiled, and TCRdb retains in-frame clones only, with some absent. The sample records tens of thousands of clones, around 89% being singletons. The source was peripheral blood, collected after pregnancy. These receptors were obtained from a female donor in good health, enrolled as a control in a pregnancy study. Each CDR3 is given without its conserved first and last residue. D genes are given only for firm matches.

v_gene,d_gene,CDR3aa
TRBV9,TRBD1,ASSVSGTGPYEQY
TRBV6-5,TRBD2,ASSSLSGKVDNEQF
TRBV15,-,ATSRLDRNNQPQH
TRBV13,-,ASSYRDNQETQY
TRBV5-4,-,ASSLDGGGNQPQH
TRBV15,TRBD1,ATSRQTGEGEKLF
TRBV27,-,ASSLLGAGEQY
TRBV30,TRBD1,AWTGTAPTEAF
TRBV6-4,-,ASSESADQPQH
TRBV7-9,-,ASSLVVNTGELF
TRBV7-8,TRBD1,ASSLDRGISDTEAF
TRBV18,-,ASSPRKGHTYNSPLH
TRBV7-6,-,ASSLATGSNEQF
TRBV6-5,-,ASSRGTGVWDTQY
TRBV28,TRBD2,ASSSSGTSGRREQF
TRBV7-9,TRBD1,ASSLGTGTGGTEAF
TRBV4-3,TRBD2,ASSQDYTAGGIRGAAGQY
TRBV30,-,AWTSTSGANVLT
TRBV6-1,TRBD1,ASSEDRPPYEQY
TRBV6-6,TRBD1,ASSYSNRDSYEQY
TRBV2,-,ASKLPGGVNTEAF
TRBV5-4,-,ASRVGGREAF
TRBV6-1,-,AGSSQAETQY
TRBV30,-,AWTANYGYT
TRBV2,TRBD1,ASRLDRVQY
TRBV6-4,-,ASSPSAAAYNEQF
TRBV12-5,-,ASGPAVSTEAF
TRBV7-2,TRBD2,ASSLTSGVYEQY
TRBV6-6,TRBD1,ASSYRGKGAWGYT